This TCR beta chain was recorded in a study of cytomegalovirus exposure and HLA in healthy donors. Study background: The approximately 100 million unique TCR beta sequences, from around 200 million T cells, were found by an earlier analysis. From donors who were HLA-typed, an early data release held approximately 91 million unique TCRs. Study results and limitations: Prior analysis indicated that the majority of TCR beta V segments exhibited productivity approximately 90% or approximately 30% of the time. Rarity marked most TCR sequences, yet some public TCRs occurred in many donors.

J lost 0 bases, V lost 2 bases, and 3 bases had no gene match. Germline V gives CDR1 ENHRY, CDR2 SYGVKD. The CDR3 is made up of 16 amino acids. PCR used 60 Vbeta primers and 13 Jbeta primers. Libraries were prepared by immunoSEQ multiplex PCR; TCRdb keeps only in-frame clonotypes and omits some of them. This sample has some 170,000 clones, with approximately 80% found just once. A remark on this clone: What it binds is not known.

The TCR originated in a woman aged 18-29 years in good health and CMV-seropositive. The chain joins TRBV10-3 to TRBJ2-5, with 10 bases that match TRBD2. The sample consisted of PBMCs. The CDR3 sequence: CAISEGSGGNQETQYF. CDR3 bases: TGTGCCATCAGTGAGGGTAGCGGGGGGAACCAAGAGACCCAGTACTTC.